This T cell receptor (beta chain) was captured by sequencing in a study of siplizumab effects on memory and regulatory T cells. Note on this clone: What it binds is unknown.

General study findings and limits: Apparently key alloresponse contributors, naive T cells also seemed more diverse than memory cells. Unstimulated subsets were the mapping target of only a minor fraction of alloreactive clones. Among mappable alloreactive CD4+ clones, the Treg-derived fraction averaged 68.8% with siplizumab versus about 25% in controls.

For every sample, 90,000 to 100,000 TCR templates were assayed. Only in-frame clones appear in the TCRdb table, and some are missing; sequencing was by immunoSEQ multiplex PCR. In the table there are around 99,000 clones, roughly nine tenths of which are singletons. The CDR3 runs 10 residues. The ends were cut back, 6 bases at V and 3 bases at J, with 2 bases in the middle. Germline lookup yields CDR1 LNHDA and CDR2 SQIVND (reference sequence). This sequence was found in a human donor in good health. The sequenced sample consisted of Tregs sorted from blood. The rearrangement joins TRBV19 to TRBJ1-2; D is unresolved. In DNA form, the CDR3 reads TGTGCCAGTAGAGACTATGGCTACACCTTC. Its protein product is CASRDYGYTF.